This T cell receptor (beta chain) was recorded in a study of shared clonotypes between healthy human individuals. Overall study context: Sampling drew on donors who were a couple of women and three men aged 18 to 49. Study-wide results and limits: Across a handful of donors, naive CD4 shared 5% to 6.5%, naive CD8 less than 4%, memory CD4 about 2.5%, memory CD8 0.35% to 0.5%.

This CDR3 has 17 residues. The germline V gene encodes CDR1 SGDLS and CDR2 YYNGEE. With 5 bases removed from V and 2 bases from J, the gap between germline ends came to 19 bases. Naive-designated CD8 cells lacked CD45RO, were positively enriched for CCR7, and omitted terminally differentiated effector memory CD45RA+ cells. All of the donors resided in Nashville, Tennessee, and each was a Caucasian adult. About this clone itself: The antigen remains unidentified. This same CDR3 is encoded by further DNA sequences in the sample.

Sequencing used immunoSEQ multiplex PCR; TCRdb keeps in-frame clones, though not all of them. The sample has about 2.1 million clones, approximately 92% seen once; the top ten hold about 1.6%. This TCR was sampled from a young man in good health. Some clones in this sample may be carry-over from other donors' samples. The chain combines TRBV9 with TRBJ2-2, with D hard to call. Sequenced input: naive CD8+ T cells from PBMCs. Here the CDR3 DNA reads TGTGCCAGCAGTCTCTCGGTAGTCCAAGAAAACACCGGGGAGCTGTTTTTT. Its protein is CASSLSVVQENTGELFF. The entire variable domain, with the rest obtained from reference TRBV9 and TRBJ2-2, is as follows: DSGVTQTPKHLITATGQRVTLRCSPRSGDLSVYWYQQSLDQGLQFLIQYYNGEERAKGNILERFSAQQFPDLHSELNLSSLELGDSALYFCASSLSVVQENTGELFFGEGSRLTVL.